The present T cell receptor (beta chain) was sequenced within a study of post-analysis software for immune sequencing data. Study results and limitations: TRBV segments more frequent in patients than in controls numbered roughly 5 and included TRBV5-6, TRBV5-1 and TRBV20-1.

This clonotype has only one observation. Its antigen is not known. Trimming pared 1 base from V and 3 bases from J, leaving 12 bases between. Germline V lookup: CDR1 MNHNS, CDR2 SASEGT. The CDR3 is made up of 16 amino acids. Prepared TCR beta cDNA libraries contained unique molecular identifiers. TCRdb re-derived calls from the PCR reads in MiXCR, one entry per CDR3 protein. The sample carries 750,000 to 950,000 distinct CDR3 sequences, roughly 50% recorded once. This TCR was recovered from a girl under 18 with multiple sclerosis. This chain uses TRBV6-1 with TRBJ1-4; no reliable D call. The sequenced material came from blood. CDR3 loop: CASSEGVIPANEKLFF. The DNA for the CDR3 is TGTGCCAGCAGTGAAGGGGTAATCCCAGCTAATGAAAAACTGTTTTTT.